A selection of T cell receptor beta chains follows, all from one sample in a study of molecular identifiers for immune sequencing clone quantification. TCRdb re-derived calls from the PCR reads in MiXCR, one entry per CDR3 protein. The table has around 480,000 distinct CDR3 sequences, around a fifth seen once. Sequencing was carried out using naive CD8+ T cells from blood, with Jurkat cell RNA spiked in. The receptor set was obtained from a human donor in good health. Some libraries in this study had Jurkat cell RNA spiked in. CDR3s include the opening cysteine and the closing phenylalanine or tryptophan. Each record gives: D gene, clone size, V gene, CDR3 protein. The D gene is left open where the match is weak. Size is stated for part of the rows, as once, few or many counts, or as a class when the clone is expanded.

>TRBD1|NA|TRBV6-5
CVSRTQTGTFYEQYF
>NA|many|TRBV6-5
CASSAGGTNEKLFF
>NA|many|TRBV7-9
CASSTLLGGSYNEQFF
>TRBD2|many|TRBV7-9
CASSSPQREYEQYF
>NA|many|TRBV7-6
CASRDVDDTQYF
>TRBD1|NA|TRBV14
CASSQEQQGAYTEAFF
>TRBD1|few|TRBV19
CASSIHGTGSNQPQHF
>TRBD2|NA|TRBV2
CATISGGADTQYF
>TRBD2|few|TRBV24-1
CATIERGSSYNEQFF
>TRBD1|NA|TRBV27
CASSLSIRDRAYEQYF
>NA|many|TRBV7-9
CASSLENQPQHF
>TRBD1|NA|TRBV7-9
CASSPEGGYVGDIQYF
>NA|few|TRBV27
CATGLVSPLHF
>NA|few|TRBV20-1
CSARDSAGFSYEQYF
>NA|NA|TRBV7-9
CASSRPETYEQYF
>TRBD2|few|TRBV6-5
CASSSSGSPTYEQYF
>TRBD2|many|TRBV5-6
CASSWRLAGLPDTQYF
>TRBD1|many|TRBV5-1
CASSLWTGTYLNTEAFF
>TRBD1|few|TRBV2
CASSKKPDRPSTDTQYF
>TRBD2|few|TRBV4-1
CASSQGGGVEQYF
>TRBD1|NA|TRBV7-6
CASNPGTGTEKLFF
>TRBD1|many|TRBV4-3
CASSQDLVAGGTEAFF
>TRBD1|few|TRBV20-1
CSAQARQGATYEQYF
>TRBD1|many|TRBV19
CASSPKVSGTAMNTEAFF
>TRBD1|few|TRBV29-1
CSVDLGQGDNEQFF
>NA|once|TRBV19
CASSSIAAFTDAQYF
>TRBD2|many|TRBV20-1
CSARAHPGRLAEETQYF
>NA|few|TRBV7-9
CASSRTEGIYGYTF
>TRBD1|NA|TRBV4-2
CASSQDRTGGYNEQFF
>TRBD2|many|TRBV7-2
CASIPLAGGHEQYF
>TRBD2|many|TRBV5-5
CASSLESGLAAYEQYF
>NA|many|TRBV13
CASSLETFNEQFF
>NA|NA|TRBV7-9
CASSSGPFGEQYF
>TRBD1|many|TRBV4-1
CASSPTTGDYEQYF
>TRBD1|NA|TRBV4-3
CASSQHVYGTGNTGELFF
>TRBD2|many|TRBV28
CASSPGTRLYEQYF
>NA|few|TRBV4-1
CASSSHTQLTNTGELFF
>TRBD2|NA|TRBV4-1
CASSQEGAPGGDEQYF
>NA|many|TRBV13
CASSVMLSYEAFF
>NA|many|TRBV7-3
CASSLGGASIDEQFF
>NA|NA|TRBV20-1
CSARGVGYEQYF
>TRBD1|many|TRBV2
CASSDPRDRGRENTEAFF